The 12 T cell receptor beta chains reported below all come from one sample, sequenced in a study of technical replicates of blood from a few donors. Using immunoSEQ multiplex PCR, the repertoire was profiled, and TCRdb retains in-frame clones only, with some absent. This repertoire shows 45,000 to 60,000 clones, approximately 95% found once; its top ten account for about 0.39%. The sequencing sample was made of T cells isolated from PBMCs. These receptor sequences come from a human donor in good health.

This clone was detected only once. The chain links TRBV7-2 to TRBJ2-3; a possible D gene is TRBD1 (6 bases). V lost 3 bases, J lost 2 bases, and 12 bases lay in between. This CDR3 has 15 amino acids. Germline assignment: CDR1 SGHTA and CDR2 FQGNSA. The chain's CDR3 is CASSLSNRATDTQYF. The CDR3 DNA reads as TGTGCCAGCAGCTTGTCCAACAGGGCCACAGATACGCAGTATTTT.

The chain has TRBV7-8 and TRBJ2-6; TRBD1 agrees at 9 bases. The CDR3 runs 16 residues. CDR1 and CDR2 (germline): SGHVS, FQNEAQ. V gave up 8 bases and J gave up 0 bases; unmatched junction bases: 5. The CDR3 DNA reads TGTGCCAGCCGTCAGACAGGGGGCTCTGGGGCCAACGTCCTGACTTTC. Translation: CASRQTGGSGANVLTF.

Written as DNA, the CDR3 is TGTGCCAGCAGTGTGGGGCTCAGCAATCAGCCCCAGCATTTT. Its protein product is CASSVGLSNQPQHF. The chain recombines TRBV28 with TRBJ1-5; a possible D gene is TRBD1 (5 bases). CDR3 length equals 14 residues. The V gene lost 5 bases and the J gene lost 1 base, with 9 bases spanning the gap. Germline V gene sequence: CDR1 MDHEN, CDR2 SYDVKM.

The chain has TRBV6-6 and TRBJ2-3, with TRBD1 matching 9 bases. The CDR3 sequence is 15 residues long. Germline V gene sequence: CDR1 MNHNY, CDR2 SVGAGI (reference sequence). The ends lost 5 bases at V and 2 bases at J; junction bases unmatched: 5. CDR3 amino acids: CASSPRDRATDTQYF. CDR3 bases: TGTGCCAGCAGTCCCCGGGACAGGGCCACAGATACGCAGTATTTT.

The rearrangement joins TRBV7-2 to TRBJ2-7; possibly TRBD1 for D (5 bases). The ends were cut back, 1 base at V and 4 bases at J, with 8 bases in the middle. The CDR3 is 13 residues long. In germline, CDR1 is SGHTA, CDR2 FQGNSA. CDR3 residues: CASSLGTKYEQYF. The DNA of the CDR3 is TGTGCCAGCAGCTTAGGGACAAAATACGAGCAGTACTTC. The complete variable domain, with remaining parts taken from reference TRBV7-2 and TRBJ2-7, reads GAGVSQSPSNKVTEKGKDVELRCDPISGHTALYWYRQSLGQGLEFLIYFQGNSAPDKSGLPSDRFSAERTGGSVSTLTIQRTQQEDSAVYLCASSLGTKYEQYFGPGTRLTVT.

The chain recombines TRBV19 with TRBJ1-1, with TRBD1 matching 9 bases. The germline V gene encodes CDR1 LNHDA and CDR2 SQIVND (reference sequence). The CDR3 runs to 18 residues. V lost 4 bases and J lost 0; bases outside the gene matches: 12. The CDR3 protein is CASSTGTGPGRMNTEAFF. The DNA of the CDR3 is TGTGCCAGTAGTACGGGGACAGGGCCCGGGCGTATGAACACTGAAGCTTTCTTT.

V and J are TRBV7-2 and TRBJ1-4; D is unclear. The V end lost 5 bases, the J end lost 5 bases, and 9 bases lay between the germline ends. Germline V gene sequence: CDR1 SGHTA, CDR2 FQGNSA. The CDR3 sequence is 13 residues long. This chain's CDR3 is CASSPGPNEKLFF. CDR3 bases: TGTGCCAGCAGCCCCGGTCCCAATGAAAAACTGTTTTTT.

The rearrangement uses TRBV5-6 and TRBJ2-7; maybe TRBD1 (6 bases). In germline, CDR1 is SGHDT, CDR2 YYEEEE. V lost 6 bases, J lost 4 bases, and 14 bases lay in between. This CDR3 is 13 amino acids long. CDR3: CASNWDNNYEQYF. The CDR3 region has the DNA TGTGCCAGCAACTGGGACAACAATTACGAGCAGTACTTC.

The chain is built from TRBV12-5 and TRBJ1-4, with a weak D call TRBD1 (5 bases). This CDR3 has 14 residues. The germline gives CDR1 LGHNT, CDR2 FRNRAP. V was pared by 1 base and J by 3 bases, with 6 bases between. The CDR3 sequence is CASGLGQPNEKLFF. As DNA, the CDR3 is TGTGCTAGTGGTTTGGGACAGCCTAATGAAAAACTGTTTTTT.

The chain combines TRBV9 with TRBJ2-7, with 10 bases fitting TRBD1. With 3 bases clipped from V and 2 bases from J, the junction kept 8 bases outside the gene matches. The CDR3 extends over 16 amino acids. Germline V gene data show CDR1 as SGDLS and CDR2 as YYNGEE. The CDR3 bases are TGTGCCAGCAGCGGAGGGGACAGGGGTTATCCCTACGAGCAGTACTTC. Protein sequence: CASSGGDRGYPYEQYF. Based on the CDR3 plus reference TRBV9 and TRBJ2-7, the full variable domain is DSGVTQTPKHLITATGQRVTLRCSPRSGDLSVYWYQQSLDQGLQFLIQYYNGEERAKGNILERFSAQQFPDLHSELNLSSLELGDSALYFCASSGGDRGYPYEQYFGPGTRLTVT.

This chain links TRBV6-5 with TRBJ1-2, with D uncertain. V was clipped by 2 bases and J by 4 bases, with 14 bases between them. The germline gives CDR1 MNHEY, CDR2 SVGAGI. The CDR3 spans 15 residues. The CDR3 DNA sequence: TGTGCCAGCAGTTACAGGTTTGAGGGAATCTATGGCTACACCTTC. Its translation: CASSYRFEGIYGYTF.

V is TRBV4-3 and J is TRBJ2-1; 7 positions match TRBD1. In germline, CDR1 is LGHNA, CDR2 YSLEER. This CDR3 has 16 amino acids. The V and J ends lost 0 bases and 3 bases, in that order; junction bases with no gene match: 5. DNA for the CDR3: TGCGCCAGCAGCCAAGATCGGACAGGCGGCTACAATGAGCAGTTCTTC. Residues: CASSQDRTGGYNEQFF.